The T cell receptor (beta chain) described here comes from a study of blood T cell repertoires in COVID-19. Study-level information: PBMCs, B-cell-depleted T cells, or T cells were the source of the cDNA or gDNA that made up the material.

Recruited during active infection, patients (from Seattle) were subsequently followed longitudinally. The J segment lost 2 bases and the V segment lost 4 bases, leaving 13 bases of the junction unmatched. Germline values: CDR1 SGHRS, CDR2 YFSETQ. This CDR3 region has 18 residues. Authors' methods: Estimated nucleated cell counts came from reference gene primer amplification. The assay was immunoSEQ multiplex PCR, and TCRdb's table has in-frame clones only and misses some. Clone size and V and J calls were adopted from that table, with D and trimming inferred from the DNA. Of tens of thousands of clones detected, roughly 90% appear once; the ten largest clones hold 2.7%.

This sequence joins TRBV5-1 and TRBJ2-2, with TRBD1 identical over 8 bases. The source of this sequence is a man aged 50 to 59 with COVID-19, enrolled during active disease. The sequenced sample was peripheral blood. CDR3 sequence reads: CASSKTQGDGLNTGELFF. CDR3 DNA sequence: TGCGCCAGCAGCAAGACACAGGGGGACGGGTTAAACACCGGGGAGCTGTTTTTT.